The 5 T cell receptor beta chains below were found in one sample sequenced in a study of shared clonotypes between healthy human individuals. The data were produced by immunoSEQ multiplex PCR, yet TCRdb's version contains in-frame clones alone and is incomplete. Among some 2 million clones listed, roughly 94% were seen once. The specimen sequenced was naive CD4+ T cells sorted from blood. Subset indicated: CD45RA+ positively selected. The receptors stem from a man between 18 and 29 years old in good health.

A remark on this clone: The same CDR3 can be traced to other DNA sequences in this sample. V gene TRBV6-5 combines with J gene TRBJ1-1; D is uncertain. There are 13 residues in the CDR3. V was trimmed by 6 bases and J by 1 base, leaving 9 bases between them. Germline CDR1 is MNHEY and CDR2 is SVGAGI. The chain's CDR3 is CASSRGPNTEAFF. In DNA, the CDR3 is TGTGCCAGCAGCCGTGGACCGAACACTGAAGCTTTCTTT.

The chain couples TRBV19 to TRBJ2-2, with 7 bases lining up with TRBD1. J lost 3 bases, V lost 1 base, and 5 bases had no gene match. Germline V gene data show CDR1 as LNHDA and CDR2 as SQIVND (reference sequence). The CDR3 loop spans 16 amino acids. CDR3 in DNA: TGTGCCAGTAGTATAGTTAGGGGGCAGCACACCGGGGAGCTGTTTTTT. Amino acid sequence: CASSIVRGQHTGELFF.

The CDR3 nucleotides are TGTGCCAGCAGCCCGACAGGGGACACAGATACGCAGTATTTT. Translating gives CASSPTGDTDTQYF. The V and J genes are TRBV7-3 and TRBJ2-3, with 8 positions matching TRBD1. From germline, CDR1 is SGHTA and CDR2 FQGTGA. Trimming removed 5 bases from V and 2 bases from J; junction bases left unmatched: 3. The CDR3 has 14 residues.

This sequence joins TRBV6-1 and TRBJ2-2; 14 bases agree with TRBD2. Unmatched junction bases numbered 0, after V lost 6 bases and J lost 3 bases. The CDR3 consists of 15 residues. Germline values: CDR1 MNHNS, CDR2 SASEGT. This CDR3 reads CASRGLAGDTGELFF. The CDR3 bases are TGTGCCAGCAGGGGACTAGCGGGGGACACCGGGGAGCTGTTTTTT.

The rearrangement uses TRBV28 and TRBJ2-7, with no clear D. The V and J ends lost 6 bases and 5 bases respectively, with 17 bases between them. Germline V gives CDR1 MDHEN, CDR2 SYDVKM. The CDR3 runs to 14 residues. The CDR3: CASSLVGAHHEQYF. For the CDR3, the DNA is TGTGCCAGCAGCCTCGTGGGTGCCCACCACGAGCAGTACTTC.